This T cell receptor (beta chain) derives from a study of blood T cell repertoires in COVID-19 (dated by TCRdb to 2020 to 2021). Regarding the complete study: ImmuneRACE Cohort 3 recovered participants were defined by two consecutive negative NP/OP PCR tests, healthcare professional clearance, or symptom resolution. Samples from collaborators originated in the United States, Italy and Spain and spanned both the acute and convalescent phases of COVID-19. The material from the prospective study consisted of cDNA or gDNA derived from T cells, B-cell-depleted T cells, or PBMCs. Subjects who had been exposed to COVID-19, were actively infected with it, or had recovered from it provided the deeply sampled blood TCRbeta repertoires that made up the dataset. The repertoires were released in a freely available public database intended as a resource for research on the immune response to SARS-CoV-2. Samples came from the ongoing ImmuneRACE study (first 160 participants) plus 1,254 subjects from 6 global collaborators. Sample metadata almost always included a de-identified subject ID, COVID-19 status, age in years and sex. Where HLA class I and class II types were available, the types were taken from metadata supplied by the sample provider, not from assay-based typing. Study-wide findings and limitations: How much clinical and demographic metadata was included differed by source and by participant, and the metadata was provided uncurated.

On this clone itself: Its antigen remains undetermined. No base qualities exist here, and no much larger clone lies one base off it.

Participants in the prospective study were aged roughly 18 to 100 years, lived in some 24 United States geographic areas, and enrolled through a virtual design. In the prospective study, participants were assigned to cohorts based on the clinical history participants reported in a screening survey and a study questionnaire. Each participant in the prospective study had whole blood, serum and a nasopharyngeal or oropharyngeal swab collected by mobile phlebotomists. Participants in the prospective study had the option to provide additional blood draws and questionnaires over a roughly 2-month period. Before DNA extraction, prospective study blood samples were shipped either frozen or at room temperature. The trim is 4 bases for V and 0 bases for J, with a gap of 15 bases between the germline ends. Reading from cysteine to phenylalanine, the CDR3 counts 15 amino acids. The retained sequence is limited to the CDR3, 45 bases, with the frame set at the first base. The germline V gene supplies CDR1 SQVTM and CDR2 ANQGSEA.

TCRbeta CDR3 regions were amplified from genomic DNA by means of the immunoSEQ Assay, a bias-controlled multiplex PCR. As for the original processing: Within the assay, amplification of reference gene primers was used to estimate how many nucleated cells each sample contained. Sequence reads were collapsed and filtered to measure the absolute abundance of every unique TCRbeta CDR3 rearrangement. Productive Simpson clonality was computed per sample as the square root of Simpson's diversity index over productive rearrangements. TCRdb's version of the immuneACCESS table is confined to in-frame rearrangements and falls short of the full clone set. An unresolved V gene accounts for under half of the shortfall where checked; the remainder is of unknown origin. V and J calls plus clone size are reproduced from that table; the DNA served to infer D and trimming. For this sample the table gives 350,000 to 450,000 clones, of which around 87% were detected only once. 1.9% of the sample goes to the ten largest clones.

This TCR was sampled from a man between 35 and 55 years old in a cohort exposed to, infected with or recovered from COVID-19 (not recorded which). The rearranged chain carries TRBV29-1 and TRBJ1-1; D gene: possibly TRBD1, on 6 matching bases. The sequencing sample was made of PBMCs or T cells enriched from blood (not recorded which). The sequence in DNA is TGCAGCGTTGTACTCGTAGGGACAATGAACACTGAAGCTTTCTTT. It is translated as CSVVLVGTMNTEAFF.